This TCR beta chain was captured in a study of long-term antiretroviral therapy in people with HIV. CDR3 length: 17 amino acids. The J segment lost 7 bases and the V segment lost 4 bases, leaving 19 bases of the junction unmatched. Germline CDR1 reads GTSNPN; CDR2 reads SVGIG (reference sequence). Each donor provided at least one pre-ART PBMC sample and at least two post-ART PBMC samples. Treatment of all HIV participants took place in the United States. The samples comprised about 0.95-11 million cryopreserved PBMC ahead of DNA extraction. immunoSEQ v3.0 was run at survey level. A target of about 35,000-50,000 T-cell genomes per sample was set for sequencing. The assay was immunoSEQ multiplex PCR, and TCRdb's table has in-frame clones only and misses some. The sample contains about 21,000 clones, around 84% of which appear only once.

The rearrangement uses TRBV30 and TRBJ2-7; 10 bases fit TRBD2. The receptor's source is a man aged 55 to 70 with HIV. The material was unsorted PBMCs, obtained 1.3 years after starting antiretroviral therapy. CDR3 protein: CAWNNGLAGVLKEEQYF. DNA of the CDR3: TGTGCCTGGAATAATGGGCTAGCGGGAGTTCTGAAGGAGGAGCAGTACTTC.